This T cell receptor (beta chain) stems from a study of blood T cell repertoires in COVID-19. In the study overall: PBMCs, B-cell-depleted T cells, or T cells were the source of the cDNA or gDNA that made up the material.

V was pared by 3 bases and J by 0 bases, with 6 bases between. The CDR3 totals 13 residues. Germline V gene sequence: CDR1 SGHRS, CDR2 YFSETQ. As handled by the study authors: Reference gene primers were amplified, and this amplification served to estimate nucleated cell counts. This table comes from immunoSEQ multiplex PCR, and its TCRdb copy is limited to in-frame clones, with some not included. V, J and clone size derive from that table, while D and trimming were established from the DNA sequence. The sample has 150,000 or so clones; roughly nine tenths are singletons. V is TRBV5-1 and J is TRBJ1-1; D is ambiguous. Sequenced sample: peripheral blood. This receptor was obtained from a man in his fifties or sixties with acute or convalescent COVID-19. The CDR3 spells CASSSFMNTEAFF. CDR3 sequence (DNA): TGCGCCAGCAGCTCATTCATGAACACTGAAGCTTTCTTT.